Detailed here is one T cell receptor beta chain. The antigen is not known. An input of roughly 0.5 to 1 ug of RNA was subjected to reverse transcription using random hexamers. Across 54 Vbeta and 13 Jbeta, immunoSEQ multiplex PCR amplified TCR beta CDR3. TCRdb redid the calling of the immunoSEQ multiplex PCR reads with MiXCR, one entry per CDR3 protein. Among 300,000 to 350,000 distinct CDR3 sequences, 92% were seen once, and the ten largest hold more than 0.06%. The data originate from a study of CD8 T cells in Susac syndrome. The study's findings and limits: The study's TCR sequencing and HLA analysis covered a relatively small number of individuals, and the study acknowledged this.

The source material was CD4+ T cells from PBMCs. This clonotype originated in a human donor with multiple sclerosis.

The CDR3 bases are TGCGCCAGCAGTCAATCGTGGACAGGGACCCACAGCTCCTACAATGAGCAGTTCTTC. It codes for CASSQSWTGTHSSYNEQFF. This chain uses TRBV23-1 with TRBJ2-1; 8 nucleotides match TRBD1. TRBV23-1 is filed as an ORF, its function uncertain. With 0 bases clipped from V and 0 bases from J, the junction kept 10 bases outside the gene matches. CDR3 length: 19 residues.